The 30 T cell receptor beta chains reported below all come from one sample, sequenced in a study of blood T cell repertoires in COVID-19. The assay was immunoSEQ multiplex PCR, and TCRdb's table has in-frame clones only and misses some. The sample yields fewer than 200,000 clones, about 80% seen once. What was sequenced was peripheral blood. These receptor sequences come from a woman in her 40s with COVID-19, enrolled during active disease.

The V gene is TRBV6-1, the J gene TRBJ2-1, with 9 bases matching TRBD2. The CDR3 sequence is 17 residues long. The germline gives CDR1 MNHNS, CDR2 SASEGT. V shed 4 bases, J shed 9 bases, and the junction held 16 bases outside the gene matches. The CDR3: CASSGLAGNLGRREQFF. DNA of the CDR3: TGTGCCAGCAGTGGGCTAGCGGGAAATTTGGGGCGACGTGAGCAGTTCTTC.

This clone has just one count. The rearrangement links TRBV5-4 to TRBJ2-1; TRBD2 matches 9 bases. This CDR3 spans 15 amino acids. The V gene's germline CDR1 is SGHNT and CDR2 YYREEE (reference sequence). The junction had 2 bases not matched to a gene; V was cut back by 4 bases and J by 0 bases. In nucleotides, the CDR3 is TGTGCCAGCAGCCCGCGGGAGGGCTCCTACAATGAGCAGTTCTTC. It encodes CASSPREGSYNEQFF. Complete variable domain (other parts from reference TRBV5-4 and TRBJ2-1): ETGVTQSPTHLIKTRGQQVTLRCSSQSGHNTVSWYQQALGQGPQFIFQYYREEENGRGNFPPRFSGLQFPNYSSELNVNALELDDSALYLCASSPREGSYNEQFFGPGTRLTVL.

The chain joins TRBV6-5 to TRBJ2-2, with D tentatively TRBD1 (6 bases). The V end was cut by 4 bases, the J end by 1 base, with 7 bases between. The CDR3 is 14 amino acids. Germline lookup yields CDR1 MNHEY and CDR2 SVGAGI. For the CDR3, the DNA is TGTGCCAGCAGTTTAGGGGGGAACACCGGGGAGCTGTTTTTT. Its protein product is CASSLGGNTGELFF.

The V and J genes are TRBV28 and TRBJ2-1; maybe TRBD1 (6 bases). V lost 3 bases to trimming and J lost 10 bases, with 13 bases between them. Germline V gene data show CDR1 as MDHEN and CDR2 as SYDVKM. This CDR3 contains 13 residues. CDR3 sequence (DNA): TGTGCCAGCAGTTTTAGTTGGACAGTCGAGCAGTTCTTC. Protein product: CASSFSWTVEQFF.

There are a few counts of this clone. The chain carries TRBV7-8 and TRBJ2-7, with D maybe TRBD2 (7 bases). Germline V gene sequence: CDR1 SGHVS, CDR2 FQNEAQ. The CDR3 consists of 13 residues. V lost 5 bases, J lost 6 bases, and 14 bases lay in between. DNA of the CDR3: TGTGCCAGCAGCGTCAGGGGAGGGTTCGAGCAGTACGTC. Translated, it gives CASSVRGGFEQYV.

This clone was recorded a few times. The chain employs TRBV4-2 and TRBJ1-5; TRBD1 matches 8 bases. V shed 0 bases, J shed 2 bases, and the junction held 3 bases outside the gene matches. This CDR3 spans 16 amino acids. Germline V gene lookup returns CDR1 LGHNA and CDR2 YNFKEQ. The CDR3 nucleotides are TGTGCCAGCAGCCAAGATCAGGACAGGGGCAATCAGCCCCAGCATTTT. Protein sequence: CASSQDQDRGNQPQHF.

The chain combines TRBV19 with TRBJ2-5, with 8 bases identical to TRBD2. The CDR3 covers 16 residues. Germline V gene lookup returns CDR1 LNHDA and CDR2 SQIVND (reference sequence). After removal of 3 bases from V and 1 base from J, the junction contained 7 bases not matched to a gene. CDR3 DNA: TGTGCCAGTAGTATCCCCTCCGGGGGGGCCCAAGAGACCCAGTACTTC. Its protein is CASSIPSGGAQETQYF.

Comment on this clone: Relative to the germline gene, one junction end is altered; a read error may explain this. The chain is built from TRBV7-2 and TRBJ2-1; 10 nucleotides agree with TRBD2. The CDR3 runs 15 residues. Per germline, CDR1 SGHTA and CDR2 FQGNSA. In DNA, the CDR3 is TGTGCCAGCAGGTTAGCGGGAGGATCCTACAATGAGCAGTTCTTC. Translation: CASRLAGGSYNEQFF.

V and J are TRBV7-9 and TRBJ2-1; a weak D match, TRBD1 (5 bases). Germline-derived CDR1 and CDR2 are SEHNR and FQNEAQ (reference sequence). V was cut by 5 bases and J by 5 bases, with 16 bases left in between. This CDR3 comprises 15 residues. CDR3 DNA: TGTGCCAGCAGCCGATTCGTGGGGCGCGACAATGAGCAGTTCTTC. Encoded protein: CASSRFVGRDNEQFF.

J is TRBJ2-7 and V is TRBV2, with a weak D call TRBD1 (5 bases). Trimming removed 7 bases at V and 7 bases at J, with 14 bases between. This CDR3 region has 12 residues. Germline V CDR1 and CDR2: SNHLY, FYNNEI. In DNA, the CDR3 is TGTGCCAGCATTCGGCAGGGAAAAGAGCAGTACTTC. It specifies CASIRQGKEQYF.

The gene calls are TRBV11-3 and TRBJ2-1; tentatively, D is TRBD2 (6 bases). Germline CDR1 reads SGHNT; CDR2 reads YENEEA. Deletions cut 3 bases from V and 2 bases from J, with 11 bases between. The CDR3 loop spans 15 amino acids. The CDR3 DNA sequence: TGTGCCAGCAGCTTTGGTAGCGGCCCCTACAATGAGCAGTTCTTC. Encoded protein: CASSFGSGPYNEQFF.

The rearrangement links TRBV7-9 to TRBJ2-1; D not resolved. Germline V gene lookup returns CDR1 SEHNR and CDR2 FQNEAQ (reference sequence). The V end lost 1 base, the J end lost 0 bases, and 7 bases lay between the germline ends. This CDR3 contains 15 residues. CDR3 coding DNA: TGTGCCAGCAGCTTAGTTTCTATCTCCTACAATGAGCAGTTCTTC. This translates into CASSLVSISYNEQFF.

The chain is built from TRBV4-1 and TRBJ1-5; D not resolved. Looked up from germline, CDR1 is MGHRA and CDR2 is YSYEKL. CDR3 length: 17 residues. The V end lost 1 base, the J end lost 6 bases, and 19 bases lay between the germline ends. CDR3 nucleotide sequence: TGCGCCAGCAGCCAAGTTGGAGGACTGGAGCCGGGTCAGCCCCAGCATTTT. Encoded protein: CASSQVGGLEPGQPQHF.

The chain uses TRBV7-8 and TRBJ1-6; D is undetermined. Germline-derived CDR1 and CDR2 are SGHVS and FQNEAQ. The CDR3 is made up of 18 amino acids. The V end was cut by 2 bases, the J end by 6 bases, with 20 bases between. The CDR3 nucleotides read TGTGCCAGCAGCTTATCATCCGGGCCTCCGGGAGTTAATTCACCCCTCCACTTT. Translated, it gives CASSLSSGPPGVNSPLHF.

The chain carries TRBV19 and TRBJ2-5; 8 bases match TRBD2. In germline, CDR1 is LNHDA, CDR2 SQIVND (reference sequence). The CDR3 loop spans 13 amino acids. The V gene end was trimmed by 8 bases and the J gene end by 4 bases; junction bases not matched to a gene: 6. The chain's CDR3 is CASGRGGGETQYF. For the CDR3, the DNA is TGTGCCAGTGGCCGGGGGGGAGGAGAGACCCAGTACTTC.

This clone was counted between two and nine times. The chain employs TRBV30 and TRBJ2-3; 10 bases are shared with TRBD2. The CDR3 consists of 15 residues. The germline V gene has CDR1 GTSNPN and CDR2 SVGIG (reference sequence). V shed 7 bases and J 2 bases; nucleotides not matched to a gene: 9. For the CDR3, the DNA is TGTGCCTATAGCGGGGGGCCGAGAAACACAGATACGCAGTATTTT. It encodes CAYSGGPRNTDTQYF.

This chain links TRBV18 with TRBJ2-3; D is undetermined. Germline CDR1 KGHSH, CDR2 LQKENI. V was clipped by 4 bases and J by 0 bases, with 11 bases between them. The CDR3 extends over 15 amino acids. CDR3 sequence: CASSQTVVSTDTQYF. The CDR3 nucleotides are TGTGCCAGCTCACAAACGGTGGTTAGCACAGATACGCAGTATTTT.

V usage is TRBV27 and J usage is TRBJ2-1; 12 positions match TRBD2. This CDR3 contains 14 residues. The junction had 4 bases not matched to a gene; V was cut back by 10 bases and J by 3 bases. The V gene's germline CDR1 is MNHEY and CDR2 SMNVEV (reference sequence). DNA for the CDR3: TGTGCCACAAGACTAGCGGGGGACTACAATGAGCAGTTCTTC. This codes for CATRLAGDYNEQFF.

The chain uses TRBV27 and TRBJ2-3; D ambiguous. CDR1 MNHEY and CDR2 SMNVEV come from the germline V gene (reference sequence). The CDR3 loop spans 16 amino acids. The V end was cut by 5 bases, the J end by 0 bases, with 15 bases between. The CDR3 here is CASSHHPAPSTDTQYF. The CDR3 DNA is TGTGCCAGCAGTCACCATCCAGCGCCTAGCACAGATACGCAGTATTTT.

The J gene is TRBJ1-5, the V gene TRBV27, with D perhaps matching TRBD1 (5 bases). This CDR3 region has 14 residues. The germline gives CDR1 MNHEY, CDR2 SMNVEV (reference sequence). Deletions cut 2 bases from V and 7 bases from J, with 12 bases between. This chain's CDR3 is CASSLLRGSQPQHF. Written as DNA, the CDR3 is TGTGCCAGCAGTTTACTAAGGGGCAGCCAGCCCCAGCATTTT.

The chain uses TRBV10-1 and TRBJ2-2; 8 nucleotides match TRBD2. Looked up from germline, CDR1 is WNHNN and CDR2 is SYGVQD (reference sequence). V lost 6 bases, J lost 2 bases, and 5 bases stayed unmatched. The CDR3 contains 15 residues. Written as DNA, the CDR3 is TGCGCCAGCAGCCCAGCGGGGGCTAACACCGGGGAGCTGTTTTTT. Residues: CASSPAGANTGELFF.

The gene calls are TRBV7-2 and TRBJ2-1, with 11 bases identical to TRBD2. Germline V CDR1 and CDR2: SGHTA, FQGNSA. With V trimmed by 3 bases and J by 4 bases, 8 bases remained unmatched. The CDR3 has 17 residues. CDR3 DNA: TGTGCCAGCAGCTTCAAGACTAGCGGGGTATGGTACAATGAGCAGTTCTTC. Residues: CASSFKTSGVWYNEQFF.

The CDR3 nucleotides read TGTGCCAGCAGTTTACAGGAGAACACTGAAGCTTTCTTT. Protein sequence: CASSLQENTEAFF. This chain joins TRBV12-3 or TRBV12-4 and TRBJ1-1; D is unclear. The CDR3 consists of 13 residues. With 2 bases removed from V and 1 base from J, the gap between germline ends came to 5 bases.

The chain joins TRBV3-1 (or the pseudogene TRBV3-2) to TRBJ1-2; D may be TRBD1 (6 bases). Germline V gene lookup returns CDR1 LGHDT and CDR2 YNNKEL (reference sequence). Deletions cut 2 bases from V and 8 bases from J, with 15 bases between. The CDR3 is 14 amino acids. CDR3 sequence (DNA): TGTGCCAGCAGCCAAAGGGGGACCTGGGGGGGCTACACCTTC. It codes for CASSQRGTWGGYTF.

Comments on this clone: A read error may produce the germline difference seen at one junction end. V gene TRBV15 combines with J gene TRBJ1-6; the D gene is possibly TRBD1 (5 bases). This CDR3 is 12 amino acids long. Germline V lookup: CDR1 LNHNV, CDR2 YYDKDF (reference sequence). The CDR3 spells CATSRDKGNLRF. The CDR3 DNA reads TGTGCCACCAGCAGAGATAAGGGGAACCTTCGCTTT.

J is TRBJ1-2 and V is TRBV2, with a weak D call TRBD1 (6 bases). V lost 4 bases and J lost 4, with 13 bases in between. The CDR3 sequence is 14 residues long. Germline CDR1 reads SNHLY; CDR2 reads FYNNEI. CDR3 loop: CASSGLGAGYGYTF. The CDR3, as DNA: TGTGCCAGCAGTGGCTTGGGGGCGGGCTATGGCTACACCTTC.

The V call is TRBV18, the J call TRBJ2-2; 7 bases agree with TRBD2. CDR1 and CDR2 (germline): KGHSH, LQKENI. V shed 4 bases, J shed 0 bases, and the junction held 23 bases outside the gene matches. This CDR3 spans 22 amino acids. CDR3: CASSRLPQPSSGRDANTGELFF. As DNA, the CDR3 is TGTGCCAGCTCACGACTGCCGCAGCCGTCTAGCGGTCGGGACGCGAACACCGGGGAGCTGTTTTTT. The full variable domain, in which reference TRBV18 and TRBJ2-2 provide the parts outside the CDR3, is NAGVMQNPRHLVRRRGQEARLRCSPMKGHSHVYWYRQLPEEGLKFMVYLQKENIIDESGMPKERFSAEFPKEGPSILRIQQVVRGDSAAYFCASSRLPQPSSGRDANTGELFFGEGSRLTVL.

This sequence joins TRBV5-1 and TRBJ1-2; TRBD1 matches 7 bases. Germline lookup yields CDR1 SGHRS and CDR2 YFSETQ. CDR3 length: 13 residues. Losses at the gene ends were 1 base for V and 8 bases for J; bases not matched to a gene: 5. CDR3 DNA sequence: TGCGCCAGCAGCTTGCTCCGACAGGGCGGCTACACCTTC. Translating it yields CASSLLRQGGYTF.

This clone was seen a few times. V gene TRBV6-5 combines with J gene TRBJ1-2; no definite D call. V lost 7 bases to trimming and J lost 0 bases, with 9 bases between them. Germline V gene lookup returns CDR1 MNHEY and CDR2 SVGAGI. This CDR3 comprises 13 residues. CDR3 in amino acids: CASTKTANYGYTF. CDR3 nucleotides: TGTGCCAGCACTAAAACAGCTAACTATGGCTACACCTTC.

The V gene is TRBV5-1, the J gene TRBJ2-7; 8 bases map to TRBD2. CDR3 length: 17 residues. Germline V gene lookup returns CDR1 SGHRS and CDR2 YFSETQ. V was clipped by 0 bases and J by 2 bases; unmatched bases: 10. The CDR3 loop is CASSLGLTSGLTYEQYF. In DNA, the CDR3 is TGCGCCAGCAGCTTGGGCCTTACTAGCGGACTAACCTACGAGCAGTACTTC.